This T cell receptor (beta chain) was sequenced during a study of blood T cell repertoires in COVID-19. Contact with a PCR-confirmed or clinician-diagnosed COVID-19 case occurred within 2 weeks of entry. Produced via immunoSEQ multiplex PCR; TCRdb's table is partial and in-frame only. Among hundreds of thousands of clones listed, under 90% were seen once. CDR3 size: 18 residues. With V trimmed by 3 bases and J by 6 bases, 18 bases remained unmatched. Germline V gene lookup returns CDR1 LNHNV and CDR2 YYDKDF (reference sequence). What was sequenced was PBMCs or T cells enriched from blood (not recorded which). The clonotype was recovered from a woman aged 45-65 years who had been exposed to COVID-19. The genes are TRBV15 and TRBJ2-7; 9 nucleotides agree with TRBD1. For the CDR3, the DNA is TGTGCCACCAGCAGCGACCTGAGGACAGGGAAGGACAGGGGCGAGCAGTACTTC. Its protein is CATSSDLRTGKDRGEQYF.